This entry is about one T cell receptor beta chain. What it binds is not known. This entry belongs to a study of cytomegalovirus exposure and HLA in healthy donors. Study-wide findings and caveats: Trimming of TCR beta V- and J-genes showed a link, identified in a later analysis, to a missense DCLRE1C variant.

The J segment lost 4 bases and the V segment lost 0 bases, leaving 6 bases of the junction unmatched. Germline CDR1 is SGHDN and CDR2 is FVKESK. The CDR3 is made up of 16 amino acids. In the PCR, 60 Vbeta and 13 Jbeta primers were used. Sequenced by immunoSEQ multiplex PCR; TCRdb stores in-frame clones only, minus some. The sample data list tens of thousands of clones. This TCR derives from a female donor in good health and CMV-seropositive. Specimen: PBMCs. This chain connects TRBV14 to TRBJ2-3; 8 bases are a match to TRBD2. The CDR3 sequence is CASSQDFGGAADTQYF. CDR3 bases: TGTGCCAGCAGCCAAGATTTCGGGGGGGCGGCAGATACGCAGTATTTT.